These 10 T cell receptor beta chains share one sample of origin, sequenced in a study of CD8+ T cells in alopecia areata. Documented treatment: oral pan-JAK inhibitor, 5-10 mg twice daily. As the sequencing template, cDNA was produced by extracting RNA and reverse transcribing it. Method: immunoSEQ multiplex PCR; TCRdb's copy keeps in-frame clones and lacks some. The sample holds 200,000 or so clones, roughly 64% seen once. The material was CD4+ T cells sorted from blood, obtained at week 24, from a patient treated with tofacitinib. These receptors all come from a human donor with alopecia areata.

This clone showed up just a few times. This CDR3 is CSASTMTGAKNIQYF. The CDR3 nucleotides are TGCAGCGCCTCCACGATGACAGGGGCTAAAAACATTCAGTACTTC. This chain links TRBV29-1 with TRBJ2-4; 8 positions agree with TRBD1. J gave up 4 bases and V 7 bases, and 12 bases lay outside the gene matches. The germline V gene has CDR1 SQVTM and CDR2 ANQGSEA. The CDR3 is made up of 15 amino acids.

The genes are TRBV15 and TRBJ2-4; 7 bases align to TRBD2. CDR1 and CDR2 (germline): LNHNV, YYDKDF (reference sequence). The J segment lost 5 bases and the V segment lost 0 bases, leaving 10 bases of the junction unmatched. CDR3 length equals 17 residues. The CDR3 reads CATSRDGTAGWENIQYF. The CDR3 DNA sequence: TGTGCCACCAGCAGAGATGGAACAGCGGGATGGGAAAACATTCAGTACTTC.

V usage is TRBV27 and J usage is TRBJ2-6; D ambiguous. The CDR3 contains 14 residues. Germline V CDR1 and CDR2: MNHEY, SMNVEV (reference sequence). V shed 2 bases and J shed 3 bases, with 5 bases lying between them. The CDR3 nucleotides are TGTGCCAGCAGTTTAGAGCTTGGGGCCAACGTCCTGACTTTC. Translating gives CASSLELGANVLTF.

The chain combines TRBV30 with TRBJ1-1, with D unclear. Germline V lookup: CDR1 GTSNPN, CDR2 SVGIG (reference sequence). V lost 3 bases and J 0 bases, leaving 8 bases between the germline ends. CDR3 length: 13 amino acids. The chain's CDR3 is CAWRLGMNTEAFF. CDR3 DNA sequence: TGTGCCTGGAGACTGGGCATGAACACTGAAGCTTTCTTT.

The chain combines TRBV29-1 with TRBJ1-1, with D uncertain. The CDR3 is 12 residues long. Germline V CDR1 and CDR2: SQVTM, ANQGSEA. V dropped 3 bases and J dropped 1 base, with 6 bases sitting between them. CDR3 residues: CSVDPGNTEAFF. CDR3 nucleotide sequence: TGCAGCGTTGATCCGGGGAACACTGAAGCTTTCTTT.

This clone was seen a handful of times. The CDR3 nucleotides read TGTGCCTGGAGTGTGGCTAGCGGGAGGAAAGGAGATACGCAGTATTTT. Translating gives CAWSVASGRKGDTQYF. This chain uses TRBV30 with TRBJ2-3; 11 positions match TRBD2. Trimming took 0 bases from V and 5 from J; bases not matched to a gene: 7. Germline CDR1 and CDR2: GTSNPN and SVGIG (reference sequence). This CDR3 has 16 residues.

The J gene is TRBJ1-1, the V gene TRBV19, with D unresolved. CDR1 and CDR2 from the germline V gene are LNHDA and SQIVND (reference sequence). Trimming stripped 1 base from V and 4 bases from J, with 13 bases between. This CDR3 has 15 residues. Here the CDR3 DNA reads TGTGCCAGTAGTATAGCGATGGCGGGAGGCACTGAAGCTTTCTTT. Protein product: CASSIAMAGGTEAFF.

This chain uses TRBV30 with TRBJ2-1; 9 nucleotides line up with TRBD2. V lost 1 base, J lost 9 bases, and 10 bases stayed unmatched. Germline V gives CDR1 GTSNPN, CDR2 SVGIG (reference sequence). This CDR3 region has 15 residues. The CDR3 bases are TGTGCCTGGAGTGAGGTAGCGGGAGCGAGGGGTGAGCAGTTCTTC. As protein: CAWSEVAGARGEQFF.

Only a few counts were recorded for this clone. CDR3: CASSLGLAENNEQFF. The DNA of the CDR3 is TGCGCCAGCAGCTTGGGACTAGCGGAAAACAATGAGCAGTTCTTC. The chain is built from TRBV5-1 and TRBJ2-1, with 9 bases identical to TRBD2. There are 15 residues in the CDR3. Trimming cost V 0 bases and J 5 bases; bases outside gene matches: 3. Germline assignment: CDR1 SGHRS and CDR2 YFSETQ.

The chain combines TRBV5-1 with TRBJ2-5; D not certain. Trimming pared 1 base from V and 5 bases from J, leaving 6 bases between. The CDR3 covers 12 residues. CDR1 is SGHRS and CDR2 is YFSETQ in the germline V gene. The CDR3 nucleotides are TGCGCCAGCAGCTTGAGAGAGGAGACCCAGTACTTC. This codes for CASSLREETQYF.